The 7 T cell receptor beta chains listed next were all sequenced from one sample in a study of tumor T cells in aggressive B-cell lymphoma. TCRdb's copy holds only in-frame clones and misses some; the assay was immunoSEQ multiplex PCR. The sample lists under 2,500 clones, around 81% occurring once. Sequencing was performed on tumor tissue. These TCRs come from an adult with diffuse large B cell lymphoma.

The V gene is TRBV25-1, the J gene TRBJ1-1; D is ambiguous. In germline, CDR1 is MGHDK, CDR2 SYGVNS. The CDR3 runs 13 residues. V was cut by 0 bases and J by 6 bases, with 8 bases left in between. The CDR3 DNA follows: TGTGCCAGCAGTGAATATAACCGGGCTGAAGCTTTCTTT. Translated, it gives CASSEYNRAEAFF.

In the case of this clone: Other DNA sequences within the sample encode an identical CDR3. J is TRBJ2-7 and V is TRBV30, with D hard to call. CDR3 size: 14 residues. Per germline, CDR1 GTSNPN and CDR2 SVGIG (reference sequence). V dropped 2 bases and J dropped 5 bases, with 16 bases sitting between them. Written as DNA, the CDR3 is TGTGCCTGGAGTTTCCCTGAGATTGAGGACGAGCAGTACTTC. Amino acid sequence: CAWSFPEIEDEQYF. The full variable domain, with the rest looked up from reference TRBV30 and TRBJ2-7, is SQTIHQWPATLVQPVGSPLSLECTVEGTSNPNLYWYRQAAGRGLQLLFYSVGIGQISSEVPQNLSASRPQDRQFILSSKKLLLSDSGFYLCAWSFPEIEDEQYFGPGTRLTVT.

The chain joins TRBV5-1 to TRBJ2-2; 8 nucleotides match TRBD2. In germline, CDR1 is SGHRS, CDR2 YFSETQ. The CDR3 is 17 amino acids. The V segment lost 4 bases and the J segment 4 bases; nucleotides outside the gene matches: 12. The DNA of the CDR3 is TGCGCCAGCAGCCGTTTCAAAGCGGGAGACGCCACCGGGGAGCTGTTTTTT. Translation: CASSRFKAGDATGELFF.

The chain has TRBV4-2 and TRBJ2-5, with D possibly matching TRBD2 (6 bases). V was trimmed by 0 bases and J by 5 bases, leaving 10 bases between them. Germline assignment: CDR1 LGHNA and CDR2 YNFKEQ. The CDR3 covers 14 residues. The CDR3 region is CASSQDRGTETQYF. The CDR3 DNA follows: TGTGCCAGCAGCCAAGATCGCGGGACGGAGACCCAGTACTTC.

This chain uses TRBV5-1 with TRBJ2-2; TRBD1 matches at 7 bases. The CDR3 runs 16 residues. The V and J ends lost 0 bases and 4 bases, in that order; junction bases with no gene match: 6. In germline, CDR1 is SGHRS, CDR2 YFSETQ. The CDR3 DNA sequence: TGCGCCAGCAGCTTGGACGAGACAGGGTTCACCGGGGAGCTGTTTTTT. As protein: CASSLDETGFTGELFF.

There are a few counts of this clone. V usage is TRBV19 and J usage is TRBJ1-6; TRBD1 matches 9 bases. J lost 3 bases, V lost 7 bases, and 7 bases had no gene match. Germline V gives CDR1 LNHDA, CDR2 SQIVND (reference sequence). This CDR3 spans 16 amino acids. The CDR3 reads CASKNGTGFYNSPLHF. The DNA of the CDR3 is TGTGCCAGTAAAAACGGGACAGGGTTCTATAATTCACCCCTCCACTTT. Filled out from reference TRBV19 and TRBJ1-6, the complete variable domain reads DGGITQSPKYLFRKEGQNVTLSCEQNLNHDAMYWYRQDPGQGLRLIYYSQIVNDFQKGDIAEGYSVSREKKESFPLTVTSAQKNPTAFYLCASKNGTGFYNSPLHFGNGTRLTVT.

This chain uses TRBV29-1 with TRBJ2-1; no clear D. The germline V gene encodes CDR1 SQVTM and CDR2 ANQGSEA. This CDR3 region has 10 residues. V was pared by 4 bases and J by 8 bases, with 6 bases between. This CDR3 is CSVGIDEQFF. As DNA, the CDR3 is TGCAGCGTTGGTATCGATGAGCAGTTCTTC.